The TCR beta chain described here comes from a study of cytomegalovirus exposure and HLA in healthy donors. Among the donors, all were healthy bone marrow donors. This CDR3 has 13 residues. Trimming at V came to 3 bases and at J to 4 bases, leaving 4 bases not matched to a gene. Germline values: CDR1 GTSNPN, CDR2 SVGIG (reference sequence). PCR involved 60 Vbeta and 13 Jbeta primers. Generated by immunoSEQ multiplex PCR, the TCRdb table keeps only in-frame clones and is missing some. The table shows fewer than 250,000 clones, with 80% to 85% occurring only once. The source is a woman aged 35 to 49 in good health and CMV-seronegative. The V call is TRBV30, the J call TRBJ1-1, with TRBD1 matching 8 bases. Sequencing was performed on PBMCs. CDR3 residues: CAWSSDRGTEAFF. As DNA, the CDR3 is TGTGCCTGGAGCTCCGACAGGGGCACTGAAGCTTTCTTT.